The entry below describes one T cell receptor beta chain. The antigen remains undetermined. V lost 0 bases to trimming and J lost 5 bases, with 19 bases between them. This CDR3 has 16 amino acids. Germline CDR1 is DFQATT and CDR2 is SNEGSKA (reference sequence). This sample was included in a study of CD8 T cells in Susac syndrome. Sequencing of TCR beta was performed on blood CD8+ and CD4+ T cells. Definite or probable Susac syndrome was diagnosed using recently defined diagnostic criteria. RNA was extracted with the RNeasy kit, and a quantity of roughly 0.45 to 1 ug was reverse transcribed using random hexamers. Amplification of TCR beta CDR3 was carried out by immunoSEQ multiplex PCR, which covered 54 Vbeta and 13 Jbeta segments. TCRdb analysed the immunoSEQ multiplex PCR reads with MiXCR anew, one entry per CDR3 protein. The table has more than 100,000 distinct CDR3 sequences, just under 95% seen once.

Overall study findings and caveats: Susac-specific public clones found in total CD8+ repertoires numbered 15 to 20, and those in CD8+ TEMRA repertoires numbered five.

This TCR derives from a human donor with Susac syndrome. V and J are TRBV20-1 and TRBJ2-5, with D tentatively TRBD2 (6 bases). Sequencing was done on a sample of CD8+ T cells from PBMCs. The CDR3 spells CSARDLDRGYTETQYF. DNA for the CDR3: TGCAGTGCTAGAGATCTAGACCGGGGGTATACGGAGACCCAGTACTTC.